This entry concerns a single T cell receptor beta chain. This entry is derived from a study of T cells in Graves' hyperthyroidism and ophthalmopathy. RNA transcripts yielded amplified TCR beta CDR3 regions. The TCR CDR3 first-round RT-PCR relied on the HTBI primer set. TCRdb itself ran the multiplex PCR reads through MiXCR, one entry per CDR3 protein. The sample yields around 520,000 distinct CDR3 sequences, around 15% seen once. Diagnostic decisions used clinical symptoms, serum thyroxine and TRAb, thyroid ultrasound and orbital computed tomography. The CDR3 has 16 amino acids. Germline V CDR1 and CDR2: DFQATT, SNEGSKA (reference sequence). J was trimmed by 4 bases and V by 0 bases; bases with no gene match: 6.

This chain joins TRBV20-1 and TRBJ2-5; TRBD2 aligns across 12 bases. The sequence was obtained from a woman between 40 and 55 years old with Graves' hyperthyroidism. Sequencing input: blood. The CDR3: CSAREGTSGFRETQYF. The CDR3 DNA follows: TGCAGTGCTAGAGAAGGGACTAGCGGGTTCAGAGAGACCCAGTACTTC.